The 9 T cell receptor beta chains in this list originate from one sample, sequenced in a study of vaccination and CD4 T cells after COVID-19. TCRdb itself ran the PCR reads through MiXCR, one entry per CDR3 protein. The table includes about 22,000 distinct CDR3 sequences, more than 45% detected once. Sequenced material: CD4+ T cells from blood, taken before SARS-CoV-2 vaccination. The origin of the receptors is a human donor who had recovered from COVID-19.

A word on this clonotype: Relative to the germline gene, one junction end is altered; a read error may explain this. J is TRBJ1-1 and V is TRBV7-9, with a weak D call TRBD1 (6 bases). Germline V gene lookup returns CDR1 SEHNR and CDR2 FQNEAQ (reference sequence). CDR3 length: 17 amino acids. In nucleotides, the CDR3 is TGTGCCAGCAGCTCCGGACAGTGGGTCCTTATGAACACTGAAGCTCTCTTT. Residues: CASSSGQWVLMNTEALF.

The CDR3 loop reads CASSDIWGPLHF. In DNA, the CDR3 is TGTGCCAGCAGTGACATATGGGGCCCCCTCCACTTT. This chain uses TRBV25-1 with TRBJ1-6; a weak D match, TRBD1 (5 bases). Per germline, CDR1 MGHDK and CDR2 SYGVNS. This CDR3 has 12 residues. The V and J ends lost 3 bases and 13 bases respectively, with 10 bases between them.

This clonotype showed up just a few times. The gene calls are TRBV20-1 and TRBJ1-1; 12 bases agree with TRBD1. J was trimmed by 5 bases and V by 5 bases; bases with no gene match: 6. From germline, CDR1 is DFQATT and CDR2 SNEGSKA (reference sequence). CDR3 length: 14 residues. The CDR3 protein is CSAPGQGAGTEAFF. CDR3 DNA sequence: TGCAGTGCTCCGGGACAGGGGGCTGGAACTGAAGCTTTCTTT.

This chain uses TRBV2 with TRBJ2-5, with TRBD1 as a possible D gene (8 bases). The CDR3 is made up of 14 amino acids. The ends were cut back, 4 bases at V and 5 bases at J, with 14 bases in the middle. CDR1 and CDR2 from the germline V gene are SNHLY and FYNNEI. CDR3 nucleotides: TGTGCCAGCAGTGGCGGACAGGGAGGGGAGACCCAGTACTTC. Encoded protein: CASSGGQGGETQYF.

V gene TRBV6-2 or TRBV6-3 combines with J gene TRBJ2-6; D call uncertain. CDR1 and CDR2 (germline): MNHEY, SVGEGT. The length of the CDR3 is 12 residues. Between the trimmed V and J ends, which lost 7 bases and 2 bases, there was a span of 3 bases. The CDR3 spells CASNPGANVLTF. The CDR3 DNA follows: TGTGCCAGCAACCCTGGGGCCAACGTCCTGACTTTC.

This chain joins TRBV20-1 and TRBJ2-1; 7 nucleotides agree with TRBD2. The CDR3 totals 13 residues. The germline CDR1 and CDR2 sequences are DFQATT and SNEGSKA (reference sequence). Unmatched junction bases numbered 10, after V lost 2 bases and J lost 12 bases. CDR3 amino acids: CSARSRGVGGQFF. The CDR3 bases are TGCAGTGCTAGAAGCCGGGGGGTGGGTGGGCAGTTCTTC.

This clonotype was found a few times. The chain's CDR3 is CAISLSTDTQYF. The CDR3 bases are TGTGCCATCAGTCTTAGCACAGATACGCAGTATTTT. The chain recombines TRBV10-3 with TRBJ2-3, with unresolved D. The CDR3 runs to 12 residues. Germline CDR1 reads ENHRY; CDR2 reads SYGVKD. The V end lost 5 bases, the J end lost 0 bases, and 3 bases lay between the germline ends.

This clonotype was found a few times. The rearrangement joins TRBV7-9 to TRBJ1-1, with 7 bases fitting TRBD1. Germline V CDR1 and CDR2: SEHNR, FQNEAQ (reference sequence). The CDR3 runs to 13 residues. Trimming took 1 base from V and 6 from J; bases not matched to a gene: 2. This CDR3 is CASSLGGGAEAFF. The CDR3 DNA reads as TGTGCCAGCAGCTTAGGAGGGGGCGCTGAAGCTTTCTTT.

J is TRBJ2-2 and V is TRBV6-4, with 9 bases aligning to TRBD2. The germline V gene encodes CDR1 MRHNA and CDR2 SNTAGT. The V and J ends lost 4 bases and 5 bases, in that order; junction bases with no gene match: 11. The length of the CDR3 is 17 residues. The CDR3 DNA reads TGTGCCAGCAGTGCCCGACCCTTAGCGGGAGTTACCGGGGAGCTGTTTTTT. Residues: CASSARPLAGVTGELFF.